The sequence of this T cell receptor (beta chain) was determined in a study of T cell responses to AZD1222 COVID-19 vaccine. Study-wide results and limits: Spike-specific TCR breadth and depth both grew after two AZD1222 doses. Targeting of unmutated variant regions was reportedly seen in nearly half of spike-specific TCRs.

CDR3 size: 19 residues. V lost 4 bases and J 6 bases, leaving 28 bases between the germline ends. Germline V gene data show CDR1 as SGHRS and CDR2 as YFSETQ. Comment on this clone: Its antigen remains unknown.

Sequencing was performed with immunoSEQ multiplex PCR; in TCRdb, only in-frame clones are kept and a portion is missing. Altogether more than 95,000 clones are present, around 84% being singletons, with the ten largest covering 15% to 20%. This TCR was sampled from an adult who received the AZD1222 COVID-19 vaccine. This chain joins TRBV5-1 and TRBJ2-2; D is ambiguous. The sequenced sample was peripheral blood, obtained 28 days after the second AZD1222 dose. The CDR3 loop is CASSQTSTLSRPFAGELFF. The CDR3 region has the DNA TGCGCCAGCAGCCAGACGTCGACCCTTAGCAGGCCATTCGCCGGGGAGCTGTTTTTT. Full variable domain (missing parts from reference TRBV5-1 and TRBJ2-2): KAGVTQTPRYLIKTRGQQVTLSCSPISGHRSVSWYQQTPGQGLQFLFEYFSETQRNKGNFPGRFSGRQFSNSRSEMNVSTLELGDSALYLCASSQTSTLSRPFAGELFFGEGSRLTVL.